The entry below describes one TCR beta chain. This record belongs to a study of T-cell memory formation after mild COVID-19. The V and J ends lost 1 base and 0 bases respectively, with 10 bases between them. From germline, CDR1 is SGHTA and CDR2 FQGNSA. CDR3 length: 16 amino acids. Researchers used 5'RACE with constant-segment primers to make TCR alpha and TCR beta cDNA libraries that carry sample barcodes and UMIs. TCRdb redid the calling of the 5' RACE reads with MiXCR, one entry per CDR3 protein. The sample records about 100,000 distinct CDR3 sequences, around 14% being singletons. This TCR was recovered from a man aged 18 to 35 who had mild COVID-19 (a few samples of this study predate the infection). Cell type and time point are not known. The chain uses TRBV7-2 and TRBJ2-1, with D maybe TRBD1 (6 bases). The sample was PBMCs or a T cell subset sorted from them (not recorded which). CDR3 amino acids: CASSLGEQGSYNEQFF. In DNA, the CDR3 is TGTGCCAGCAGCTTAGGGGAACAGGGCTCCTACAATGAGCAGTTCTTC.